This T cell receptor beta chain was identified during a study of cytomegalovirus exposure and HLA in healthy donors (dated by TCRdb to about 2017). Regarding the complete study: An earlier analysis of roughly 500 of the donors reported under 300 Gb of sequence data and around 100 million unique TCR beta sequences obtained from about 179 million T cells. HLA typing covered class I and class II loci at four-digit resolution. In addition to the first cohort of roughly 700 subjects, a separate validation cohort of approximately 120 different subjects was used. The number of donors typed differed by locus, with about 629-630 for A, B, C, DRB1 and DQB1, roughly 520 for DQA1, 606 for DPA1, and over 400 for DPB1. Alongside the repertoire data, information on donor age, sex, ethnicity and CMV serostatus was compiled. The T cell repertoires of 700 or so subjects were profiled by immunosequencing and related to cytomegalovirus serostatus. To study patterns of TCR occurrence, a later analysis re-analyzed previously published TCR beta repertoires from around 660 donors and added high-resolution HLA genotyping. High-throughput TCR immunosequencing, statistical association of individual TCRs with disease status, and machine learning were combined to predict cytomegalovirus infection status. The later analysis used no new phenotypic data to find candidate immune exposures, relying instead on TCR beta sequences and their occurrence across donors. An earlier analysis of around 580 of the donors used high-throughput TCR beta sequencing to judge whether each TCR beta V gene segment behaved as functional or pseudogenic. Genome-wide SNP genotypes for about 65% of the roughly 700 donors were used in a later genetic analysis, which treated that subset as a discovery cohort. Of the roughly 420 genotyped donors, 75% to 85% were placed in the genetic ancestry cluster associated with self-reported Caucasian donors. The aim of the study was to test whether cataloging public T cell receptors could identify signatures of past pathogen exposure. A few DR-DQ haplotypes were treated as single units for association and clustering because of strong linkage in the cohort. All discovery cohort repertoires had been generated on a single sequencing platform. Among some 400 genotyped donors of the cohort, an average of around 240,000 unique TCR beta nucleotide sequences were sequenced per donor, roughly 20% of them non-productive. An early release that covered roughly 600 HLA-typed donors contained 250 to 350 gigabases of sequencing data and around 80 million unique TCR sequences.

Concerning this clone itself: No antigen is known for it. Base qualities are missing; no much larger clone stands one base away.

Library method: the immunoSEQ multiplex PCR assay. A mixture of 60 forward primers for TCR Vbeta segments and 13 reverse primers for TCR Jbeta segments was used in the multiplex PCR. The CDR3 region of rearranged TCR beta genes was amplified from genomic DNA by a multiplex PCR assay. On the Illumina HiSeq System, the amplified TCR beta libraries were sequenced as 87-base-pair reads. In the original analysis: Across the 500 to 850 repertoires, a later analysis counted some 81 million unique TCR beta chains, 9.5 million to 13 million of which were shared by at least two donors. Raw reads were error-corrected and collapsed into unique sequences with a nearest-neighbor algorithm that merged closely related sequences to remove PCR and sequencing errors. CDR3 sequences were aligned to IMGT reference sequences to assign V, D and J gene segments. For a sequence to be retained, a match of at least six nucleotides to both a V gene segment and a J gene segment was required. A rearrangement counted as productive if the CDR3 had no stop codons and remained in frame with V and J, and every other rearrangement counted as non-productive. CDR3 was defined by IMGT convention, running from the second conserved V-encoded cysteine to the conserved J-encoded phenylalanine. The earlier analysis of some 580 of the donors excluded any sequence lacking an unambiguous match to a single V gene segment. In an earlier analysis of 500 to 750 of the donors, V segments were called functional above 56.7% productive rearrangements and were called segregating when the between-donor standard deviation exceeded 5%. A statistical classification framework was built for diagnosing cytomegalovirus status from the catalog of TCR beta chain sequences. A later analysis assigned V and J genes by comparing TCR nucleotide sequences with IMGT/GENE-DB human TR gene sequences. A later analysis assigned CDR3 sequences and most-parsimonious VDJ recombination scenarios with the TCRdist pipeline. In a later analysis, each TCR beta chain was defined by its CDR3 amino acid sequence together with its V-gene family, and reads without a unique V-gene family were excluded. To address suspected cross-contamination and a sequencing artifact, a later analysis removed roughly 580 highly shared, low-generation-probability nucleotide sequences. A later analysis calculated a clonal expansion index for each public chain from normalized within-repertoire ranks of inferred template counts. In a later analysis, generation probabilities were computed with a VDJ recombination model fitted to out-of-frame rearrangements, and the resulting probabilities were checked against IGoR. In a later analysis, hypergeometric tests were used to score TCR-TCR, TCR-HLA and TCR-CMV co-occurrence, with a repertoire-size bias correction applied to TCR pairs. To estimate false discovery rates, a later analysis permuted the HLA or CMV assignments 20 times. In a later analysis, co-occurring TCRs were grouped with DBSCAN, and TCRdist sequence similarity was added when clustering was performed within HLA-allele-positive subsets. Co-occurrence clustering excluded repertoires with fewer than 30,000 or more than 120,000 public chains, plus five with anomalous nucleotide sharing. The source is immuneACCESS, and TCRdb retained only in-frame sequences with V and J called. Part of the clones is not carried over; for the studies checked, unresolved V genes explain less than half of this, and the remainder is unexplained. That table supplies the V and J calls and clone size; D and trimming were determined from the DNA. The sample includes some 130,000 clones, with roughly 80% observed a single time. The ten biggest clones cover over 2.5% of the sample.

Points the paper makes about the study in general: In vitro tests confirmed that a few of the cytomegalovirus-associated TCR beta chains recognize cytomegalovirus antigens. Assigning TCR associations to individual alleles was difficult when HLA alleles, especially DR and DQ, strongly co-occurred. A later analysis found that TCR association rates varied across HLA loci, with DRB1 alleles showing the most associated TCRs and HLA-C alleles the fewest. An earlier analysis of roughly 570 of the donors showed that most TCR beta V segments appeared in productive rearrangements either about 87% or about 30% of the time, which broadly matched IMGT annotations. V-gene and J-gene trimming of TCR beta chains was associated with a missense DCLRE1C variant in a later genetic analysis, and the association was replicated in an independent cohort. Linkage disequilibrium might explain the correlated functional status among segregating V segments, but an unknown experimental factor could not be ruled out. A further reported finding was that TCR beta sequences accurately predicted the HLA-A and HLA-B alleles for most subjects in the first cohort. Sequencing depth was assumed to be roughly uniform across donors in the presence/absence analyses, though that assumption may not hold. Immune exposure information for the cohort was limited to CMV serostatus. In a later analysis, most CMV-associated TCR beta chains were found to appear HLA-restricted, with HLA associations seemingly driven largely by CMV exposure. Several of the top co-occurrence clusters appeared to be linked to parvovirus B19, influenza, CMV and Epstein-Barr virus, according to a later analysis. A cluster of highly shared sequence variants was judged likely to be a technical artifact of the sequencing pipeline. Compared with equally common non-associated chains, HLA-associated TCR beta chains in a later analysis were more clonally expanded and had lower generation probabilities. In a later genetic analysis, fewer N-insertions in productive TCRs were reported among donors in an Asian-associated ancestry cluster than the roughly 700-donor mean. The cohort was sequenced for TCR beta chains only, and without alpha or paired-chain data the features that could be detected were limited. Because some donors lacked HLA typing at each locus, the association tests relied only on the typed subset. The study listed 164 TCR beta chains as associated with cytomegalovirus. Approximately 16 rarely observed V segments, including chromosome 9 orphons, were excluded from the earlier analysis of almost 600 of the donors because counts were too low. The authors suggested that the approach could potentially be extended to other disease states and immunological phenotypes. In a later analysis, over 15,000 TCR beta sequences were associated with specific HLA alleles at a false discovery rate of 0.05. While some public TCRs were present in many individuals, most TCR sequences turned up only very rarely across donors. Cytomegalovirus status was reported to be diagnosed by the classifier with high specificity and sensitivity in both the original and validation cohorts.

The cohort comprised around 690 healthy bone marrow donors. At the time of sampling, every cohort member was nominally healthy, though immune exposures that went unrecorded were likely present. The donor was CMV seronegative and was included in the group of over 300 seronegative cohort members. A peripheral blood sample was provided by each donor, and peripheral blood mononuclear cells were used for TCR beta sequencing. The Qiagen DNeasy Blood Extraction Kit was used to extract genomic DNA from the blood cell samples. The sequencing input was PBMCs. This clonotype was sampled from a man aged 40-49 years in good health and CMV-seronegative.

The CDR3 reads as follows: CASTSDRGGQPQHF. The nucleotides are TGCGCCAGCACCTCCGACAGGGGGGGACAGCCCCAGCATTTT. This sequence uses TRBV23-1 and TRBJ1-5; TRBD1 lines up with 9 middle nucleotides. TRBV23-1 is marked as an open reading frame, function uncertain. Trimming accounts for 7 bases at V and 7 bases at J, while the number of junction bases matched to no gene is 8. CDR3 length: 14 amino acids, cysteine to phenylalanine. Of all the DNA, just the CDR3 is kept, 42 bases in frame from base 1.